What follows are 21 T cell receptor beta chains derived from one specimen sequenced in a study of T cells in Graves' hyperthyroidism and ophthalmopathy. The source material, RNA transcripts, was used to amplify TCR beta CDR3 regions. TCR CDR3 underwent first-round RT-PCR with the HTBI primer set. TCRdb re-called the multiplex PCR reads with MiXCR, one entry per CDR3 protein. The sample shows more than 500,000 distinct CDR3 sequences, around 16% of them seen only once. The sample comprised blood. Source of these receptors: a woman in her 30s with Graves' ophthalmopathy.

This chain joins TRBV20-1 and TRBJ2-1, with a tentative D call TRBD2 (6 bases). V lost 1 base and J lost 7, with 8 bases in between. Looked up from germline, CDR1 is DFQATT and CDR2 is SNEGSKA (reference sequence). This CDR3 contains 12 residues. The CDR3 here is CSARVRENEQFF. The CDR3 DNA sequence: TGCAGTGCTAGAGTCCGGGAGAATGAGCAGTTCTTC.

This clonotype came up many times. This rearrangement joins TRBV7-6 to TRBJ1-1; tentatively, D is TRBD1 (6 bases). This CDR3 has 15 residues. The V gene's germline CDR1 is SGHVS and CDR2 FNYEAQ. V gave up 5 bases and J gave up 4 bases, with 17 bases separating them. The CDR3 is CASSQLGGAGTEAFF. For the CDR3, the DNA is TGTGCCAGCAGCCAACTTGGGGGGGCTGGCACTGAAGCTTTCTTT. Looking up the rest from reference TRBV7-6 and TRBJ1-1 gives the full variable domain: GAGVSQSPRYKVTKRGQDVALRCDPISGHVSLYWYRQALGQGPEFLTYFNYEAQQDKSGLPNDRFSAERPEGSISTLTIQRTEQRDSAMYRCASSQLGGAGTEAFFGQGTRLTVV.

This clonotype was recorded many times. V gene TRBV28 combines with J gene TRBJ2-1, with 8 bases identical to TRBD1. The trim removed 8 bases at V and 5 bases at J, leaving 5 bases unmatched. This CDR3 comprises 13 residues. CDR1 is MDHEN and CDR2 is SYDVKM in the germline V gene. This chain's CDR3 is CASLSTGDNEQFF. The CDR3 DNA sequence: TGTGCCAGCCTATCGACAGGGGACAATGAGCAGTTCTTC.

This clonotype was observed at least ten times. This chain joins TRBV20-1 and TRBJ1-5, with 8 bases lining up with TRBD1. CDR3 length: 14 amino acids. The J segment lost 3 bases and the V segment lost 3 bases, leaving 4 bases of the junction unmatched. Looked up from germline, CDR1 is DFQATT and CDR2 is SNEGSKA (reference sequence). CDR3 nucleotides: TGCAGTGCTAGCGACAGGGGAATCAATCAGCCCCAGCATTTT. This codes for CSASDRGINQPQHF.

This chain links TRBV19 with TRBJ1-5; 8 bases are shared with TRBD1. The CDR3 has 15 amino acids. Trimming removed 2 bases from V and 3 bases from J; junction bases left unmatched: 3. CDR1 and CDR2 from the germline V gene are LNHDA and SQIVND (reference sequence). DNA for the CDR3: TGTGCCAGTAGTATACAGGGGGCGAACAATCAGCCCCAGCATTTT. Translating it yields CASSIQGANNQPQHF.

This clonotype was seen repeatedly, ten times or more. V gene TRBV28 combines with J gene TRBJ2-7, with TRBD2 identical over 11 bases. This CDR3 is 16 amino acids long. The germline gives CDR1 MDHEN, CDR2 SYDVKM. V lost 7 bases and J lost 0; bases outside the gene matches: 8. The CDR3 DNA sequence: TGTGCCAGCACCCAAGGGGGACTAGCGGCCTCCTACGAGCAGTACTTC. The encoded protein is CASTQGGLAASYEQYF.

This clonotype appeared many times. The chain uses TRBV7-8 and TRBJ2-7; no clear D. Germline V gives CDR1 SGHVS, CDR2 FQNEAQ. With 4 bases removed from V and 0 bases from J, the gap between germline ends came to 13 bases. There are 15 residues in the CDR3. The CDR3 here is CASSSTGGFSYEQYF. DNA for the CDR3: TGTGCCAGCAGCTCAACCGGCGGATTCTCCTACGAGCAGTACTTC.

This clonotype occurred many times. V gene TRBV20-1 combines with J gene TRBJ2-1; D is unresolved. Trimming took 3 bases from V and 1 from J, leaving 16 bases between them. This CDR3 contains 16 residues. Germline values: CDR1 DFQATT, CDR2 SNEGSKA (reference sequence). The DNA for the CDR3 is TGCAGTGCTAGCACCGCGGACGAGACATCCTACAATGAGCAGTTCTTC. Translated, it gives CSASTADETSYNEQFF.

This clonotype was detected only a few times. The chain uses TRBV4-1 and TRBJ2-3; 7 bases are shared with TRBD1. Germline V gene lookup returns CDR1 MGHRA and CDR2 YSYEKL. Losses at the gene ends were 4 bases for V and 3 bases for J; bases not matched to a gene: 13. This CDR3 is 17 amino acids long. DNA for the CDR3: TGCGCCAGCAGCCCAGACTCGAGACAGGGTGTAACAGATACGCAGTATTTT. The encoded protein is CASSPDSRQGVTDTQYF.

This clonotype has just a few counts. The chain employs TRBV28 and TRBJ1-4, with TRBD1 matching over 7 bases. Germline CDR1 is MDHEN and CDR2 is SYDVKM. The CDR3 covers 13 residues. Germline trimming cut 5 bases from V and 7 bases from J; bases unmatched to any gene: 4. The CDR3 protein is CASSAGTVEKLFF. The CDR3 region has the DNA TGTGCCAGCAGTGCCGGGACAGTTGAAAAACTGTTTTTT.

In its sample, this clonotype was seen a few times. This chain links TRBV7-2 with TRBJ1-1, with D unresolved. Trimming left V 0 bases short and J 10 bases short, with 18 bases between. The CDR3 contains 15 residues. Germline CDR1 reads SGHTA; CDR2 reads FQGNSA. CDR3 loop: CASSLAKGSRPVAFF. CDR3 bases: TGTGCCAGCAGCTTAGCGAAGGGTTCGCGTCCTGTAGCTTTCTTT.

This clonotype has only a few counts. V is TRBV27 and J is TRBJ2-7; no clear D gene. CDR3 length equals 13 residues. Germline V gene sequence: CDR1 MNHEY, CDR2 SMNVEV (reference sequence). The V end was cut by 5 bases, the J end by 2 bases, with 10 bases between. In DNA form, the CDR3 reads TGTGCCAGCAGTCCTACTACCCCCTACGAGCAGTACTTC. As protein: CASSPTTPYEQYF.

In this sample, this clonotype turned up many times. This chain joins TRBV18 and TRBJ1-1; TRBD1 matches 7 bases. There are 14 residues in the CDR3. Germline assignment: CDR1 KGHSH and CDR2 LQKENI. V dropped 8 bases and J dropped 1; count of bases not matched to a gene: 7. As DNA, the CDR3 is TGTGCCAGCCTTCGGACAGGAGAGAACACTGAAGCTTTCTTT. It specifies CASLRTGENTEAFF.

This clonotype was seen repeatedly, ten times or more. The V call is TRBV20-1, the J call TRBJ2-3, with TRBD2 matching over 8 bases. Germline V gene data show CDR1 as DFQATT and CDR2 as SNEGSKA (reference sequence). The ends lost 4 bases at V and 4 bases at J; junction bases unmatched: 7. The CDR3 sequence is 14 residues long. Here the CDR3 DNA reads TGCAGTGCTACCCCCAGACTAGCGCCAGATACGCAGTATTTT. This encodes CSATPRLAPDTQYF.

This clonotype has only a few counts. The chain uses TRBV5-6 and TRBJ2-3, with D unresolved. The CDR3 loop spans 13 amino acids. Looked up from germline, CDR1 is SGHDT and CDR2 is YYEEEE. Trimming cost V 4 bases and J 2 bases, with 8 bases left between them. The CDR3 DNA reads TGTGCCAGCAGCATACAGCACACAGATACGCAGTATTTT. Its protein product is CASSIQHTDTQYF.

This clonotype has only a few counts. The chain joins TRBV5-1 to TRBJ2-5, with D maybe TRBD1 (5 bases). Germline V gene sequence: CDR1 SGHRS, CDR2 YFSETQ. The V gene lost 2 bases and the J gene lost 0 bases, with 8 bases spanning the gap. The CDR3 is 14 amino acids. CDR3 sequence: CASSLETDQETQYF. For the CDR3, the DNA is TGCGCCAGCAGCTTAGAGACAGACCAAGAGACCCAGTACTTC. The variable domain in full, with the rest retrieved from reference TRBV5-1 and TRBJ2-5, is KAGVTQTPRYLIKTRGQQVTLSCSPISGHRSVSWYQQTPGQGLQFLFEYFSETQRNKGNFPGRFSGRQFSNSRSEMNVSTLELGDSALYLCASSLETDQETQYFGPGTRLLVL.

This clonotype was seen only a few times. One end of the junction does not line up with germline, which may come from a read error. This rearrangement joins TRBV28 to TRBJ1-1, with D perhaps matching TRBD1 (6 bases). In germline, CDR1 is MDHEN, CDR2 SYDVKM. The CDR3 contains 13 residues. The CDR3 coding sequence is TGTGCCAGCGGAGTTCAGGGGAACACTGAAGCTTCCTTT. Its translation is CASGVQGNTEASF. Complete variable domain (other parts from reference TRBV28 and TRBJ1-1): DVKVTQSSRYLVKRTGEKVFLECVQDMDHENMFWYRQDPGLGLRLIYFSYDVKMKEKGDIPEGYSVSREKKERFSLILESASTNQTSMYLCASGVQGNTEASFGQGTRLTVV.

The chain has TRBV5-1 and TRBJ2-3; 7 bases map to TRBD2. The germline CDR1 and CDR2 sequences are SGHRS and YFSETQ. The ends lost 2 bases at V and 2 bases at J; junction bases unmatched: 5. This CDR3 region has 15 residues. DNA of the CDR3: TGCGCCAGCAGCTTTGGCGGGAGATCCACAGATACGCAGTATTTT. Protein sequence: CASSFGGRSTDTQYF.

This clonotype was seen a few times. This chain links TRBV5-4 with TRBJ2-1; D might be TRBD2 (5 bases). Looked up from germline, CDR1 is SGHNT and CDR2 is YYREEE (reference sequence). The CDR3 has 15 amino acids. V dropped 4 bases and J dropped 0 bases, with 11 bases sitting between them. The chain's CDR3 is CASSPDSLSYNEQFF. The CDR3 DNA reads TGTGCCAGCAGCCCGGACTCGCTCTCCTACAATGAGCAGTTCTTC. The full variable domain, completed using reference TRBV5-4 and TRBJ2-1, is ETGVTQSPTHLIKTRGQQVTLRCSSQSGHNTVSWYQQALGQGPQFIFQYYREEENGRGNFPPRFSGLQFPNYSSELNVNALELDDSALYLCASSPDSLSYNEQFFGPGTRLTVL.

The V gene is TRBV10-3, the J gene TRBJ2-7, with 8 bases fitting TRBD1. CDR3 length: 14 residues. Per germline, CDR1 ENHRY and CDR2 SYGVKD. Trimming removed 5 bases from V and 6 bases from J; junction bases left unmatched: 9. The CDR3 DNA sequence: TGTGCCATCAGTCCCACAGGGGGACCTTGCGAGCAGTACTTC. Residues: CAISPTGGPCEQYF.

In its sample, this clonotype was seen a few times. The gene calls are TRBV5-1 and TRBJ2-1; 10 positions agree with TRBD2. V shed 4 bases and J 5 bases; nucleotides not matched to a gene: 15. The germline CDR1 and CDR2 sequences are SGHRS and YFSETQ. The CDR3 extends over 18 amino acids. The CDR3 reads CASSGQPPGLAIDNEQFF. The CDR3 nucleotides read TGCGCCAGCAGCGGACAACCACCGGGACTAGCGATTGACAATGAGCAGTTCTTC.